This T cell receptor beta chain was recovered during a study of a mutant IDH1 vaccine in newly diagnosed glioma. On the study more broadly: Patients began vaccination 4-6 weeks after radiotherapy alone, or with temozolomide cycles.

Data came from immunoSEQ multiplex PCR; TCRdb stores just in-frame clones and leaves some out. The profile shows about 23,000 clones, approximately 84% of them singletons. About this clone itself: The antigen is not known.

The time point denotes: week 47, end of study. A 20-mer mutant IDH1 peptide at 300 ug was injected subcutaneously with topical imiquimod. CDR1 is SGHRS, CDR2 YFSETQ, per germline. The V end lost 3 bases, the J end lost 4 bases, and 9 bases lay between the germline ends. The CDR3 runs to 13 residues. The material sequenced was PBMCs, taken from a glioma patient whose treatment included an IDH1 peptide vaccine. V usage is TRBV5-1 and J usage is TRBJ2-3, with D unresolved. The TCR comes from a man between 40 and 49 years old with glioma. CDR3 nucleotide sequence: TGCGCCAGCAGCTATGGTTGGTCAGATACGCAGTATTTT. Amino acid sequence: CASSYGWSDTQYF.